This TCR beta chain was documented in a study of early T cells in non-severe SARS-CoV-2 infection. Looking at the study overall: Investigators sequenced bulk RNA drawn from unsorted whole blood, and chains remained unpaired.

As regards this clonotype: What it binds is not known.

Per germline, CDR1 SQVTM and CDR2 ANQGSEA. Trimming removed 4 bases at V and 2 bases at J, with 7 bases between. The CDR3 sequence is 12 residues long. The library protocol tagged individual cDNA molecules with unique molecular identifiers. TCRdb called the 5' RACE reads again in MiXCR, with one record for every CDR3 protein. Here the sample spans about 61,000 distinct CDR3 sequences, approximately 10% being singletons. Findings of the study overall: Private and CD4 specificities were missed by VDJdb matching, skewed to anti-spike CD8.

The TCR sequence derives from an adult who was a healthcare worker with PCR-confirmed SARS-CoV-2 infection or an uninfected control (not recorded which). Source material: whole blood. The genes are TRBV29-1 and TRBJ2-3; no definite D call. The CDR3 DNA reads TGCAGCGTTGGTCGGACCACAGATACGCAGTATTTT. It encodes CSVGRTTDTQYF.